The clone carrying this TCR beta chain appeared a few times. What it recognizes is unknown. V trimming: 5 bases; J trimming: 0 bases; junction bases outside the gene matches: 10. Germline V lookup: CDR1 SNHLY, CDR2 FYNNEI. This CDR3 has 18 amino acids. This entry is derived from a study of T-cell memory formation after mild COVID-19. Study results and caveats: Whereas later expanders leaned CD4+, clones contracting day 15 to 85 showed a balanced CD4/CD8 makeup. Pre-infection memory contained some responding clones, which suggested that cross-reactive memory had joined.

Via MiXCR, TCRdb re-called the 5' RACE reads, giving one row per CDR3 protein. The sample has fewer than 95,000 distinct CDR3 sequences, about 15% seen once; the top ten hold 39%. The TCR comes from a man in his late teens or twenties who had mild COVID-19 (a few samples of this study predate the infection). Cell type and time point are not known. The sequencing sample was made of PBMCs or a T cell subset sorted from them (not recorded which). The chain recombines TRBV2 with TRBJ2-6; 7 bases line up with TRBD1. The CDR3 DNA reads TGTGCCAGCAGTTACCGGGACAGTGCTGTCTCTGGGGCCAACGTCCTGACTTTC. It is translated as CASSYRDSAVSGANVLTF.